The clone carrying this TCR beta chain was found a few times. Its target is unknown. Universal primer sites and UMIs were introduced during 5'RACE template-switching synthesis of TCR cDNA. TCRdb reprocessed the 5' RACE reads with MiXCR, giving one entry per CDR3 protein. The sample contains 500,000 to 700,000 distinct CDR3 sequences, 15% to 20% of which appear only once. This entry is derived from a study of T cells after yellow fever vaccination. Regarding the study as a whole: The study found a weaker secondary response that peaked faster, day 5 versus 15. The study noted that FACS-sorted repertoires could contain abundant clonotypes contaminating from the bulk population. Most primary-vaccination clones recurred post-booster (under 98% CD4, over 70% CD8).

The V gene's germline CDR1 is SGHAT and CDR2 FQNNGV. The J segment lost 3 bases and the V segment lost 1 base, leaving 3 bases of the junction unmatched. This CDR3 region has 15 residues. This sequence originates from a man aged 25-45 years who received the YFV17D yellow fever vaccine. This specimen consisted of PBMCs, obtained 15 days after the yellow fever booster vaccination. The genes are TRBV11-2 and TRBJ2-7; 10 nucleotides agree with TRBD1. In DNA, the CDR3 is TGTGCCAGCAGCTTAGGACAGGGGGCGGGCTACGAGCAGTACTTC. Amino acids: CASSLGQGAGYEQYF.